This entry concerns a single T cell receptor (beta chain). This clonotype was detected ten times or more. Its antigen remains unidentified. Per-nucleotide qualities are absent, and no much larger clonotype sits a single base away. Ophthalmopathy patients had moderately to severely active disease, Clinical Activity Score of at least 3, NOSPECS grade of at least 4, and duration under 3 months. Patients with uncontrolled infections, other autoimmune diseases, pregnancy or lactation were excluded. Diagnoses relied on clinical symptoms, serum thyroxine and TRAb, thyroid ultrasound and orbital computed tomography. Ficoll-Paque density gradient centrifugation was used to isolate PBMCs from 9.5 to 10 ml of fresh peripheral blood. Trizol reagent was used to extract total RNA, and RNA quality was then checked on an Agilent 2100 Bioanalyzer. TCR beta CDR3 regions were amplified from RNA transcripts. A first-round RT-PCR of the TCR CDR3 used the HTBI primer set with the Qiagen OneStep RT-PCR kit. Libraries were constructed in a second round of multiplex PCR, after which size selection and purification were performed. The libraries were sequenced on an Illumina HiSeq2000 using paired-end 100 bp reads. The original methods were these. SOAPnuke was used to process the raw data, removing reads that contained adapters or uncalled bases, had a mean Phred below 15, or lacked an exact match to the constant primer or identifier. High-quality paired reads were merged with COPE v1.2.5, and unique nucleotide sequences were defined as clonotypes. Clonotypes were aligned to IMGT TRBV, TRBD and TRBJ reference segments using MiTCR v1.1. Analysis was restricted to V-J combinations with a frequency above 0.0001, which covered about 99% of repertoires. A TCS score was defined as the ratio of F50 (clonal expansion) to E x V (chaos), with BLOSUM62-based TCRdist applied between CDR3 peptides within each V-J. Welch's t-statistics and random forest reduced 500 to 650 V-J features to 10 to 15, which were used in a naive Bayes classifier (R e1071). The raw public reads went through TCRdb reprocessing: fastp at Q25, MiXCR clone calling, in-frame beta chains kept. Each record represents a unique CDR3 protein, reported with the most common genes and DNA among its rows. These V and J calls derive from TCRdb rather than the authors' analysis. The sample table records fewer than 550,000 distinct CDR3 sequences; approximately 25% of these occur just once. The leading ten clones occupy 11% of the sample.

After removal of 5 bases from V and 3 bases from J, the junction retains 4 bases not matched to a gene. The germline V gene provides CDR1 SGHVS and CDR2 FNYEAQ. The CDR3 has 13 amino acids, counting the end cysteine and phenylalanine. Left in the record is the CDR3 DNA by itself, 39 bases read in frame from the first base. This entry is derived from a study of T cells in Graves' hyperthyroidism and ophthalmopathy (dated by TCRdb to between 2018 and 2021). A note on the overall study: Peripheral blood samples were taken at initial diagnosis, before any treatment was given. To identify distinguishing TCR V-J signatures, a discovery cohort of around 98 patients was used, comprising some 45 with Graves' ophthalmopathy and around 60 with stable Graves' hyperthyroidism. Whether ophthalmopathy could be predicted prospectively was tested in an independent validation cohort made up of 18 to 20 hyperthyroidism patients plus 17 patients who later progressed to ophthalmopathy. The 75 to 100 discovery patients were divided at random into training and test sets in a 7:3 ratio. In six Graves' hyperthyroidism patients, the study also compared T-cell repertoires from thyroid tissue with T-cell repertoires from blood. Following sampling, methimazole starting at 30 mg daily was given to hyperthyroidism patients, and high-dose intravenous methylprednisolone was given to ophthalmopathy patients. TCR Vbeta CDR3 sequencing of 135 peripheral blood samples (approximately 44 ophthalmopathy, roughly 72 hyperthyroidism and about 17 progressor patients) is reported in the paper. The research as a whole found: No statistical method was used to set the sample size in advance, and investigators knew the group allocation. A model built on a 13 V-J signature distinguished ophthalmopathy from stable hyperthyroidism, reaching about 88% sensitivity and around 81% specificity in cross-validation and 80%/75% in testing. Most expanded thyroid clonotypes (frequency above 0.001) were also detected in blood, suggesting blood repertoires may reflect thyroid immune responses. During validation, the model predicted progression to ophthalmopathy a median of roughly six months ahead of onset, with approximately 70% sensitivity and about 75% specificity.

The sequence derives from a woman aged 25 to 39 with Graves' ophthalmopathy. The material sequenced was blood. Here the chain combines TRBV7-6 and TRBJ2-7, with 7 bases aligning to TRBD1. This receptor has the CDR3 CASSPDRYYEQYF. The DNA is as follows: TGTGCCAGCAGCCCGGACAGGTACTACGAGCAGTACTTC.